This T cell receptor (beta chain) was identified during a study of blood T cell repertoires in COVID-19. Study details: From the United States, Italy and Spain came samples of acute and convalescent COVID-19. The analysed material was cDNA or gDNA that came from T cells, B-cell-depleted T cells, or PBMCs.

This CDR3 comprises 19 residues. V shed 5 bases, J shed 1 base, and the junction held 14 bases outside the gene matches. The germline gives CDR1 SNHLY, CDR2 FYNNEI. Original data processing: Amplifying reference gene primers gave estimates of nucleated cell counts. TCRdb keeps only in-frame clones here, not all; method: immunoSEQ multiplex PCR. D and trimming come from the DNA, and the V and J calls and clone size come from that table. The data contain some 110,000 clones, around four fifths of them singletons. Source material: peripheral blood. V gene TRBV2 combines with J gene TRBJ2-7; 13 positions agree with TRBD2. The sequence came from a man between 65 and 85 years old with acute or convalescent COVID-19. In DNA, the CDR3 is TGTGCCAGCAGTCCCCTCCTGCGGACTAGCGGGAGCATATCCTACGAGCAGTACTTC. This encodes CASSPLLRTSGSISYEQYF.